The sample holds a few counts of the clone carrying this T cell receptor beta chain. Its antigen is still unknown. It may be a read error: a sequence one base away is much more abundant. Sequencing libraries for TCR beta were prepared with iRepertoire HTBI primers and Arm-PCR of CDR3 regions. TCRdb passed the multiplex PCR reads through MiXCR, listing each CDR3 protein once. Here the sample spans a few hundred thousand distinct CDR3 sequences, 18% being singletons. This entry comes from a study of regulatory T cells in long-lasting Graves disease. Study results and caveats: Analyses excluded thyroid tissue, covering peripheral blood alone.

Indicated time point: newly diagnosed GD, antithyroid drugs for less than 3 months. Researchers made the TCR library from RNA that was extracted from PBMCs. By American Thyroid Association guidelines, Graves' disease was diagnosed in the cohort. This CDR3 comprises 12 residues. The germline CDR1 and CDR2 sequences are SEHNR and FQNEAQ (reference sequence). These records were also assigned to another study, of T cells in Graves' hyperthyroidism and ophthalmopathy. In that study: Using the HTBI primer set, a first-round RT-PCR was run on the TCR CDR3. Researchers found most expanded thyroid clonotypes above 0.001 in blood as well.

This sample comprised peripheral blood mononuclear cells (PBMCs), obtained at new diagnosis, from a patient treated with antithyroid drugs. The J gene is TRBJ2-1, the V gene TRBV7-9; D is uncertain. The source is a woman in her 30s with Graves disease. CDR3: CAGSSIFNEQFF. CDR3 coding DNA: TGTGCCGGCAGCTCGATATTCAATGAGCAGTTCTTC.